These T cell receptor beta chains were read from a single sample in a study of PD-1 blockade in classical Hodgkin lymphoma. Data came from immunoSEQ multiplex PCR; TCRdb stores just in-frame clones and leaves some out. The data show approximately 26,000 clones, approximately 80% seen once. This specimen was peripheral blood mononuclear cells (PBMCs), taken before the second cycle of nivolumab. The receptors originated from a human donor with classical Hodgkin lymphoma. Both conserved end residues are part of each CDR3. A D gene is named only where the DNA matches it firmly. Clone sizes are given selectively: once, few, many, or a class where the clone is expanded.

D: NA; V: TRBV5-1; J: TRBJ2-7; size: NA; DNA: TGCGCCAGCAGACTTGCGGGGGCGGGCTACGAGCAGTACTTC; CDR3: CASRLAGAGYEQYF
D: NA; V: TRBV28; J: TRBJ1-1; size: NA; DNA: TGTGCCAGCAGCCACACGGTCCCACCAAGGGTGGGCACTGAAGCTTTCTTT; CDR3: CASSHTVPPRVGTEAFF
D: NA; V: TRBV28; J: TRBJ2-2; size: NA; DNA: TGTGCCAGCAGTAAGCAATGGGGCAGGGAGACCACCGGGGAGCTGTTTTTT; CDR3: CASSKQWGRETTGELFF
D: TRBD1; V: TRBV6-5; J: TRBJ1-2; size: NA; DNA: TGTGCCAGCAGTTACTCGAGGGGGCGCTGGTATGGCTACACCTTC; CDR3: CASSYSRGRWYGYTF
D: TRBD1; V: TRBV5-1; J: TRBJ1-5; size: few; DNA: TGCGCCAGCAGCCTCACAGGGGTAGCCGGCAATCAGCCCCAGCATTTT; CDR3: CASSLTGVAGNQPQHF
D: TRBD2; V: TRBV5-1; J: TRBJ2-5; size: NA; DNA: TGCGCCAGCAGCTTGGGTGGTAGCGGGCAAGAGACCCAGTACTTC; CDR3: CASSLGGSGQETQYF
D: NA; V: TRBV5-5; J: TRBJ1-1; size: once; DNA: TGTGCCAGCAGCGTGGGACGGCTGAACACTGAAGCTTTCTTT; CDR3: CASSVGRLNTEAFF
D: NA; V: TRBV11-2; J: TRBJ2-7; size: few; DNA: TGTGCCGGGGGGCAAGAACAGGGATCCGAGCAGTACTTC; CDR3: CAGGQEQGSEQYF
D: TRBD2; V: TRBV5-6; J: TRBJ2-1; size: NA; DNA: TGTGCCAGCAGTTTTAGCGGGAGGTTTAATGAGCAGTTCTTC; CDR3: CASSFSGRFNEQFF
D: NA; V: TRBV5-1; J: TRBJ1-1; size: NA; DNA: TGCGCCAGCAGAGGTACCGGGGCACTCATGAACACTGAAGCTTTCTTT; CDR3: CASRGTGALMNTEAFF
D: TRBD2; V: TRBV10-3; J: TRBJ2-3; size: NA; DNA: TGTGCCATCAGTGATGGGGTGCTAGCGGGAGATACGCAGTATTTT; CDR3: CAISDGVLAGDTQYF
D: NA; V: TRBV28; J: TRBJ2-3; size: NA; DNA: TGTGCCAGCAGTTTAGTAGGGGCGGAGTTCACAGATACGCAGTATTTT; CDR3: CASSLVGAEFTDTQYF
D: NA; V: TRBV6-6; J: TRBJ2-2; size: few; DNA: TGTGCCAGCACGCCAGCGCCCTCGAACACCGGGGAGCTGTTTTTT; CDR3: CASTPAPSNTGELFF
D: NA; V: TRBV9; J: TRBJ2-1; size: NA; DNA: TGTGCCAGCAGCGTAGTAGCGGCATCCTACAATGAGCAGTTCTTC; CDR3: CASSVVAASYNEQFF
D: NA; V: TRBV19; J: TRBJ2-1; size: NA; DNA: TGTGCCAGTAGTATACCCCAGCGTAGCTCCTACAATGAGCAGTTCTTC; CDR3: CASSIPQRSSYNEQFF
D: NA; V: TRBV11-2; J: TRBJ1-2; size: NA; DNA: TGTGCCAGCAGCTTAAGCTCAAACTATGGCTACACCTTC; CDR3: CASSLSSNYGYTF